This T cell receptor (beta chain) was identified during a study of T cell responses to AZD1222 COVID-19 vaccine. Notes on this clone: Its antigen is still unknown.

CDR1 MGHDK and CDR2 SYGVNS come from the germline V gene. The CDR3 loop spans 13 amino acids. After removal of 4 bases from V and 8 bases from J, the junction contained 8 bases not matched to a gene. This table comes from immunoSEQ multiplex PCR, and its TCRdb copy is limited to in-frame clones, with some not included. The sample has some 150,000 clones, over 80% seen once; the top ten hold roughly 2.9%. Study results and limitations: Only a handful of AZD1222 recipients, more than five in all, had baseline seropositivity. In a largely white British group with more females than males, clonal diversity was possibly underestimated. All repertoire sampling was performed exclusively after the peak T cell response. Spike-specific TCR breadth and depth rose after two AZD1222 doses.

This sample comprised peripheral blood, obtained on day 0 of MenACWY control vaccination. This clonotype was obtained from an adult in good health. The chain has TRBV25-1 and TRBJ2-7; 7 nucleotides line up with TRBD1. The CDR3 here is CASSGRTGSKQYF. For the CDR3, the DNA is TGTGCCAGCAGTGGGCGGACAGGCTCCAAGCAGTACTTC.